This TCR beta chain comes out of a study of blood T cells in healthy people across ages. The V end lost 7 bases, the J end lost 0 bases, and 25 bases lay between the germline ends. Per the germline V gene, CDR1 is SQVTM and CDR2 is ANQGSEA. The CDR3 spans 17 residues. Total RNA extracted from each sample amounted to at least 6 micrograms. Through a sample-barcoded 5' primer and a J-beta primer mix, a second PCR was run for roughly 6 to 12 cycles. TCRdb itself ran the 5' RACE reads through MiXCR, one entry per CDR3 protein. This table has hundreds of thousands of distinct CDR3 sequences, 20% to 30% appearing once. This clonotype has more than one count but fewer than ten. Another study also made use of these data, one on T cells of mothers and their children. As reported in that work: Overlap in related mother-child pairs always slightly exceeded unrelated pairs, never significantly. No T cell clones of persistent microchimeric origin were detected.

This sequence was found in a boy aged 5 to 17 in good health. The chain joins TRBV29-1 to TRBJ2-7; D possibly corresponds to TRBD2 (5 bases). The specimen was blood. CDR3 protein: CSAGGRTTGDGSYEQYF. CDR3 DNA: TGCAGCGCCGGTGGGAGAACCACCGGAGACGGCTCCTACGAGCAGTACTTC.